The 7 T cell receptor beta chains below were found in one sample sequenced in a study of response to subunit inactivated influenza vaccine. TCRdb reprocessed the RT-PCR reads with MiXCR, giving one entry per CDR3 protein. Here the sample spans hundreds of thousands of distinct CDR3 sequences, 15% to 20% being singletons. Source: CD4+ T cells sorted from PBMCs, taken less than 30 months after vaccination. Receptors originate from a man between 50 and 70 years old who received an inactivated influenza vaccine.

This clonotype was seen only a few times. The rearrangement links TRBV11-1 to TRBJ2-2; D is unclear. Germline V gene data show CDR1 as SGHAT and CDR2 as FQDESV (reference sequence). The length of the CDR3 is 13 residues. Between the trimmed V and J ends, which lost 9 bases and 7 bases, there was a span of 15 bases. The CDR3 region is CASELRAVGELFF. The CDR3 DNA sequence: TGTGCCAGTGAACTAAGAGCAGTCGGGGAGCTGTTTTTT.

The V and J genes are TRBV12-3 or TRBV12-4 and TRBJ1-1; a possible D gene is TRBD1 (5 bases). The ends were cut back, 7 bases at V and 10 bases at J, with 19 bases in the middle. CDR3 size: 13 residues. The chain's CDR3 is CASKGRGGEGAFF. CDR3 DNA sequence: TGTGCCAGCAAAGGACGGGGCGGCGAAGGAGCTTTCTTT.

The gene calls are TRBV19 and TRBJ2-3; no reliable D call. This CDR3 is 15 amino acids long. Trimming stripped 7 bases from V and 0 bases from J, with 14 bases between. The germline gives CDR1 LNHDA, CDR2 SQIVND (reference sequence). CDR3 sequence: CASTKTLRSTDTQYF. CDR3 nucleotide sequence: TGTGCCAGTACCAAGACCCTACGTAGCACAGATACGCAGTATTTT. Supplemented by reference TRBV19 and TRBJ2-3, the full variable domain reads DGGITQSPKYLFRKEGQNVTLSCEQNLNHDAMYWYRQDPGQGLRLIYYSQIVNDFQKGDIAEGYSVSREKKESFPLTVTSAQKNPTAFYLCASTKTLRSTDTQYFGPGTRLTVL.

The chain carries TRBV7-6 and TRBJ2-1, with D tentatively TRBD2 (6 bases). V was trimmed by 6 bases and J by 5 bases, leaving 17 bases between them. CDR1 is SGHVS, CDR2 FNYEAQ, per germline. This CDR3 has 15 amino acids. CDR3 in DNA: TGTGCCAGCAGTCGCGGGACTCTCCTGGACAATGAGCAGTTCTTC. This codes for CASSRGTLLDNEQFF.

This clonotype showed up just a few times. This rearrangement joins TRBV12-3 or TRBV12-4 to TRBJ2-3; D uncertain. The CDR3 consists of 15 residues. V lost 2 bases and J lost 0, with 9 bases in between. The CDR3 DNA follows: TGTGCCAGCAGTTTACTATTGGAGAGCACAGATACGCAGTATTTT. This encodes CASSLLLESTDTQYF.

The V call is TRBV15, the J call TRBJ1-6, with D unclear. CDR3 length: 15 residues. Germline lookup yields CDR1 LNHNV and CDR2 YYDKDF (reference sequence). The V end was cut by 4 bases, the J end by 4 bases, with 11 bases between. CDR3 DNA sequence: TGTGCCACCAGCATCGGAGGGTCTTATAATTCACCCCTCCACTTT. Translation: CATSIGGSYNSPLHF.

The chain links TRBV29-1 to TRBJ1-1; TRBD1 is a possible D gene (5 bases). This CDR3 has 13 residues. The V end was cut by 1 base, the J end by 4 bases, with 10 bases between. The germline gives CDR1 SQVTM, CDR2 ANQGSEA. The CDR3 nucleotides are TGCAGCGTTGAAGGGGGGGGTGGCACTGAAGCTTTCTTT. Protein product: CSVEGGGGTEAFF. The whole variable domain, remainder taken from reference TRBV29-1 and TRBJ1-1, is SAVISQKPSRDICQRGTSLTIQCQVDSQVTMMFWYRQQPGQSLTLIATANQGSEATYESGFVIDKFPISRPNLTFSTLTVSNMSPEDSSIYLCSVEGGGGTEAFFGQGTRLTVV.